The sequence of this TCR beta chain was determined in a study of identifying expanded T cells in peripheral blood. The V end was cut by 6 bases, the J end by 7 bases, with 10 bases between. This CDR3 spans 12 amino acids. Germline CDR1 SGHTA, CDR2 FQGNSA. Produced via immunoSEQ multiplex PCR; TCRdb's table is partial and in-frame only. In the table there are just under 65,000 clones, approximately 89% of which are singletons. Sequencing was carried out using blood. This sequence originates from a person between 18 and 75 years old in good health. The chain links TRBV7-2 to TRBJ1-5; no definite D call. CDR3: CASSPYGQPQHF. As DNA, the CDR3 is TGTGCCAGCAGTCCTTACGGGCAGCCCCAGCATTTT. Complete variable domain (other parts from reference TRBV7-2 and TRBJ1-5): GAGVSQSPSNKVTEKGKDVELRCDPISGHTALYWYRQSLGQGLEFLIYFQGNSAPDKSGLPSDRFSAERTGGSVSTLTIQRTQQEDSAVYLCASSPYGQPQHFGDGTRLSIL.